These 7 T cell receptor beta chains share one sample of origin, sequenced in a study of blood T cell repertoires in COVID-19. Produced via immunoSEQ multiplex PCR; TCRdb's table is partial and in-frame only. The sample yields approximately 300,000 clones, roughly 84% seen once. The specimen was peripheral blood. These receptors were collected from a person aged 65 to 85 with COVID-19, enrolled during active disease.

This rearrangement joins TRBV7-3 to TRBJ2-1; no clear D gene. The CDR3 consists of 13 residues. Germline CDR1 SGHTA, CDR2 FQGTGA. The V and J ends lost 2 bases and 7 bases respectively, with 9 bases between them. The CDR3 nucleotides read TGTGCCAGCAGCTTAGACAATTATAATGAGCAGTTCTTC. Translating gives CASSLDNYNEQFF.

This clone has more than one count but fewer than ten. The chain uses TRBV11-2 and TRBJ2-1; tentatively, D is TRBD2 (5 bases). V was pared by 0 bases and J by 4 bases, with 10 bases between. Germline V gene data show CDR1 as SGHAT and CDR2 as FQNNGV. The CDR3 is 15 residues long. CDR3 in DNA: TGTGCCAGCAGCTTAGATCGGGGAGTATACAATGAGCAGTTCTTC. Residues: CASSLDRGVYNEQFF. Full variable domain (rest looked up from reference TRBV11-2 and TRBJ2-1): EAGVAQSPRYKIIEKRQSVAFWCNPISGHATLYWYQQILGQGPKLLIQFQNNGVVDDSQLPKDRFSAERLKGVDSTLKIQPAKLEDSAVYLCASSLDRGVYNEQFFGPGTRLTVL.

This chain joins TRBV19 and TRBJ2-1, with D possibly being TRBD1 (7 bases). This CDR3 is built from 15 residues. Trimming left V 6 bases short and J 2 bases short, with 14 bases between. CDR1 and CDR2 (germline): LNHDA, SQIVND (reference sequence). DNA for the CDR3: TGTGCCAGTAGGCGCCAGGGGGGAGCCTACAATGAGCAGTTCTTC. Translation gives CASRRQGGAYNEQFF.

The rearrangement joins TRBV5-1 to TRBJ2-5; tentative D call: TRBD2 (5 bases). The V and J ends lost 2 bases and 4 bases respectively, with 9 bases between them. The CDR3 length is 13 residues. Per the germline V gene, CDR1 is SGHRS and CDR2 is YFSETQ. The CDR3 coding sequence is TGCGCCAGCAGCTTTTATGGAGGAGAGACCCAGTACTTC. It yields the protein CASSFYGGETQYF.

This chain connects TRBV5-1 to TRBJ2-7, with 12 positions matching TRBD2. J gave up 4 bases and V 4 bases, and 18 bases lay outside the gene matches. CDR1 and CDR2 (germline): SGHRS, YFSETQ. The CDR3 is 19 residues long. The CDR3 protein is CASSPRLAGVKRVIYEQYF. CDR3 coding DNA: TGCGCCAGCAGCCCGAGACTAGCGGGAGTAAAACGGGTGATTTACGAGCAGTACTTC.

This rearrangement joins TRBV24-1 to TRBJ2-1, with 9 bases matching TRBD1. The CDR3 loop spans 16 amino acids. CDR1 is KGHDR, CDR2 SFDVKD, per germline. Losses at the gene ends were 5 bases for V and 9 bases for J; bases not matched to a gene: 13. This CDR3 reads CATSGNRDRVLGEQFF. CDR3 coding DNA: TGTGCCACCAGTGGGAACCGGGACAGGGTATTAGGTGAGCAGTTCTTC.

As to this clone: Other DNA sequences in the sample encode the same CDR3. The chain is built from TRBV7-2 and TRBJ2-5; perhaps TRBD1 as D (5 bases). V lost 1 base, J lost 4 bases, and 7 bases lay in between. Germline loops: CDR1 SGHTA, CDR2 FQGNSA. The CDR3 spans 13 residues. This CDR3 is CASSLGGRETQYF. The CDR3 DNA reads as TGTGCCAGCAGCTTAGGGGGCCGAGAGACCCAGTACTTC.